Below are 22 T cell receptor beta chains sequenced from a single sample in a study of T cell changes during pregnancy in multiple sclerosis. Using immunoSEQ multiplex PCR, the repertoire was profiled, and TCRdb retains in-frame clones only, with some absent. The sample yields tens of thousands of clones, 92% seen once. The material was peripheral blood, obtained in the third trimester of pregnancy. Receptors originate from a female donor in good health, enrolled as a control in a pregnancy study.

The rearrangement uses TRBV29-1 and TRBJ2-7; 7 nucleotides line up with TRBD2. V lost 6 bases and J lost 0; bases outside the gene matches: 8. The CDR3 totals 14 residues. The V gene's germline CDR1 is SQVTM and CDR2 ANQGSEA. The CDR3 sequence: CSVKSSGGSYEQYF. CDR3 DNA: TGCAGCGTCAAAAGCTCGGGAGGCTCCTACGAGCAGTACTTC.

V and J are TRBV27 and TRBJ1-2; 8 nucleotides align to TRBD1. The germline CDR1 and CDR2 sequences are MNHEY and SMNVEV (reference sequence). The CDR3 is made up of 17 amino acids. V dropped 4 bases and J dropped 5; count of bases not matched to a gene: 15. In nucleotides, the CDR3 is TGTGCCAGCAGTTCAGGGGGCCCGAATGAGGGAGCTTATGGCTACACCTTC. Translation: CASSSGGPNEGAYGYTF.

This clone showed up just a few times. The chain links TRBV21-1 to TRBJ2-5; the D call in the table, TRBD2, was not verified against the DNA. TRBV21-1 is recorded as a pseudogene. The CDR3 extends over 16 amino acids. DNA for the CDR3: TGTGCCAGCAGCAAAGTTCGAACTAGCGGGAGAGAGACCCAGTACTTC. The encoded protein is CASSKVRTSGRETQYF.

V gene TRBV27 combines with J gene TRBJ2-3; 8 bases match TRBD2. This CDR3 region has 16 residues. V trimming: 7 bases; J trimming: 1 base; junction bases outside the gene matches: 10. Germline V gene lookup returns CDR1 MNHEY and CDR2 SMNVEV (reference sequence). The CDR3 loop is CASISLGGDGTDTQYF. In nucleotides, the CDR3 is TGTGCCAGCATCTCCCTCGGGGGGGACGGCACAGATACGCAGTATTTT.

J is TRBJ1-5 and V is TRBV7-9; no clear D gene. CDR1 SEHNR and CDR2 FQNEAQ come from the germline V gene (reference sequence). Trimming cost V 1 base and J 9 bases, with 13 bases left between them. The CDR3 is made up of 14 amino acids. The CDR3, as DNA: TGTGCCAGCAGCTTAGGGGGAGTTGGGTGGCCCCAGCATTTT. This sequence encodes CASSLGGVGWPQHF.

This clone was seen only once. This chain links TRBV6-5 with TRBJ1-1; D is possibly TRBD1 (5 bases). Deletions cut 6 bases from V and 4 bases from J, with 15 bases between. The germline V gene encodes CDR1 MNHEY and CDR2 SVGAGI. The CDR3 is 14 residues long. The CDR3 DNA sequence: TGTGCCAGCAGCGCCAACCAGGGATCCACTGAAGCTTTCTTT. The encoded protein is CASSANQGSTEAFF.

The chain carries TRBV11-2 and TRBJ2-7, with D hard to call. In germline, CDR1 is SGHAT, CDR2 FQNNGV. V was cut by 4 bases and J by 6 bases, with 13 bases left in between. The CDR3 loop spans 13 amino acids. The CDR3 nucleotides are TGTGCCAGCAGCTCCCGACTGGCGAGCGAGCAGTACTTC. Translated, it gives CASSSRLASEQYF.

The J gene is TRBJ2-3, the V gene TRBV27; a weak D match, TRBD2 (6 bases). Germline CDR1 MNHEY, CDR2 SMNVEV (reference sequence). The CDR3 is made up of 16 amino acids. Trimming stripped 3 bases from V and 2 bases from J, with 15 bases between. The CDR3 DNA follows: TGTGCCAGCAGTTTCCTTGGGCGGGGAATCACAGATACGCAGTATTTT. It encodes CASSFLGRGITDTQYF.

The V and J genes are TRBV5-1 and TRBJ2-2; 10 bases fit TRBD2. The trim removed 4 bases at V and 6 bases at J, leaving 6 bases unmatched. The CDR3 sequence is 15 residues long. The germline V gene has CDR1 SGHRS and CDR2 YFSETQ. CDR3 bases: TGCGCCAGCAGCGGGGGACTAGCGTACGCCGGGGAGCTGTTTTTT. Its protein is CASSGGLAYAGELFF.

This clone is a singleton in its sample. The chain has TRBV9 and TRBJ2-3; TRBD2 matches at 9 bases. Looked up from germline, CDR1 is SGDLS and CDR2 is YYNGEE. The CDR3 is 15 amino acids. V gave up 4 bases and J gave up 3 bases; unmatched junction bases: 6. CDR3 in DNA: TGTGCCAGCAGCTCTTCGGGACTAGCAACAGATACGCAGTATTTT. Translating it yields CASSSSGLATDTQYF.

The gene calls are TRBV28 and TRBJ1-5; D is possibly TRBD1 (6 bases). The CDR3 is 15 residues long. V was shortened by 5 bases and J by 6 bases, with 17 bases between the two germline ends. CDR1 is MDHEN and CDR2 is SYDVKM in the germline V gene. This chain's CDR3 is CASSRTGFYTQPQHF. DNA of the CDR3: TGTGCCAGCAGTCGAACAGGGTTTTATACTCAGCCCCAGCATTTT. Full variable domain (remainder filled in from reference TRBV28 and TRBJ1-5): DVKVTQSSRYLVKRTGEKVFLECVQDMDHENMFWYRQDPGLGLRLIYFSYDVKMKEKGDIPEGYSVSREKKERFSLILESASTNQTSMYLCASSRTGFYTQPQHFGDGTRLSIL.

The chain is built from TRBV20-1 and TRBJ2-7, with D uncertain. CDR3 size: 11 residues. The V end was cut by 3 bases, the J end by 3 bases, with 6 bases between. Germline loops: CDR1 DFQATT, CDR2 SNEGSKA (reference sequence). CDR3 nucleotides: TGCAGTGCTAGTCCTAACTACGAGCAGTACTTC. Protein sequence: CSASPNYEQYF.

V is TRBV7-8 and J is TRBJ2-1, with D possibly TRBD2 on 5 matching bases. Germline CDR1 reads SGHVS; CDR2 reads FQNEAQ. Deletions cut 6 bases from V and 8 bases from J, with 17 bases between. This CDR3 contains 14 residues. The CDR3 loop is CASSPPVRVYEQFF. As DNA, the CDR3 is TGTGCCAGCAGTCCCCCGGTGCGGGTTTATGAGCAGTTCTTC. The variable domain in full, completed from reference TRBV7-8 and TRBJ2-1, reads GAGVSQSPRYKVAKRGQDVALRCDPISGHVSLFWYQQALGQGPEFLTYFQNEAQLDKSGLPSDRFFAERPEGSVSTLKIQRTQQEDSAVYLCASSPPVRVYEQFFGPGTRLTVL.

V usage is TRBV29-1 and J usage is TRBJ2-7; no clear D gene. The CDR3 is made up of 13 amino acids. The V gene lost 1 base and the J gene lost 0 bases, with 7 bases spanning the gap. The germline CDR1 and CDR2 sequences are SQVTM and ANQGSEA. The CDR3 DNA reads TGCAGCGTTGAAGTGGCCAGCTCCTACGAGCAGTACTTC. Translation gives CSVEVASSYEQYF.

The chain uses TRBV7-7 and TRBJ2-7, with D possibly TRBD1 on 5 matching bases. This CDR3 region has 15 residues. Trimming took off 1 base at V and 1 base at J, with 11 bases between the two ends. Per the germline V gene, CDR1 is SSHAT and CDR2 is FNYEAQ (reference sequence). The CDR3 DNA follows: TGTGCCAGCAGCTTAGGGTCAGGGCTTTCCTACGAGCAGTACTTC. Translated, it gives CASSLGSGLSYEQYF.

The CDR3 nucleotides are TGTGCCAGCAGTGGACTAGCGGGGCCGAAAAACATTCAGTACTTC. Translation gives CASSGLAGPKNIQYF. The V gene is TRBV28, the J gene TRBJ2-4; 12 positions match TRBD2. Germline V gene sequence: CDR1 MDHEN, CDR2 SYDVKM. With V trimmed by 5 bases and J by 4 bases, 3 bases remained unmatched. The CDR3 consists of 15 residues.

The chain joins TRBV5-1 to TRBJ2-3; 8 positions agree with TRBD1. The CDR3 has 16 amino acids. Trimming took 0 bases from V and 5 from J; bases not matched to a gene: 8. Germline CDR1 and CDR2: SGHRS and YFSETQ. As DNA, the CDR3 is TGCGCCAGCAGCTTGGCCGTGCAGGGGGCCGGAGATACGCAGTATTTT. It specifies CASSLAVQGAGDTQYF.

The CDR3 DNA is TGTGCTAGTGGTTTGTACCAAACGGGACAGGGGGTAGATACGCAGTATTTT. It codes for CASGLYQTGQGVDTQYF. The J gene is TRBJ2-3, the V gene TRBV12-5, with TRBD1 matching over 11 bases. Germline CDR1 and CDR2: LGHNT and FRNRAP. J was trimmed by 5 bases and V by 2 bases; bases with no gene match: 9. This CDR3 comprises 17 residues.

The chain employs TRBV7-6 and TRBJ2-5; maybe TRBD2 (5 bases). Trimming stripped 2 bases from V and 5 bases from J, with 15 bases between. Germline V CDR1 and CDR2: SGHVS, FNYEAQ. This CDR3 spans 15 amino acids. The CDR3 coding sequence is TGTGCCAGCAGCTTATACGGACTTAGTCCCGAGACCCAGTACTTC. Its translation is CASSLYGLSPETQYF.

The chain carries TRBV4-2 and TRBJ2-4; the D gene is possibly TRBD1 (6 bases). The CDR3 has 13 residues. Germline values: CDR1 LGHNA, CDR2 YNFKEQ. V lost 3 bases, J lost 7 bases, and 10 bases lay in between. The CDR3 loop is CASSQDQGNIQYF. Here the CDR3 DNA reads TGTGCCAGCAGCCAGGATCAGGGGAACATTCAGTACTTC.

The rearrangement joins TRBV7-3 to TRBJ2-3; D might be TRBD2 (7 bases). V lost 3 bases, J lost 4 bases, and 20 bases lay in between. Germline V gene sequence: CDR1 SGHTA, CDR2 FQGTGA. CDR3 length equals 17 residues. The CDR3 reads CASSFRPRGAGSDTQYF. CDR3 in DNA: TGTGCCAGCAGCTTCCGACCTCGGGGGGCCGGGTCAGATACGCAGTATTTT.

The V call is TRBV29-1, the J call TRBJ2-7; TRBD1 is a possible D gene (6 bases). This CDR3 region has 16 residues. V lost 7 bases to trimming and J lost 1 base, with 23 bases between them. Germline lookup yields CDR1 SQVTM and CDR2 ANQGSEA. The DNA for the CDR3 is TGCAGCGCCGGGGACCAGGGGCAGACAAGATCCTACGAGCAGTACTTC. Amino acids: CSAGDQGQTRSYEQYF.